This T cell receptor (beta chain) was recovered during a study of breast tumors, draining lymph nodes, adjacent tissues. Notes on this clonotype: Its antigen is not known.

TCRdb reprocessed the multiplex PCR reads via MiXCR and lists one record per CDR3 protein. The sample lists fewer than 200,000 distinct CDR3 sequences, 33% occurring once. Study-wide results and caveats: Luminal-like breast cancer showed significantly higher tumor–nontumor repertoire similarity than basal-like. Tumor repertoires ranked between lymph nodes and nontumor tissue in diversity, with V and J gene preferences. The lymph node origin of tumor T cells was framed as consistent with a hypothesis, not demonstrated. Data fit most tumor T cells coming from lymph node, expanding in tumor.

V dropped 0 bases and J dropped 7 bases, with 9 bases sitting between them. The CDR3 is 14 amino acids. Germline V gene lookup returns CDR1 PRHDT and CDR2 FYEKMQ (reference sequence). Breast cancer patients provided tissue from their axillary draining lymph nodes. The receptor was isolated from a female donor with breast cancer. Some clones in this sample may be carry-over from other donors' samples. The chain carries TRBV13 and TRBJ2-2, with a tentative D call TRBD1 (5 bases). The sample taken for sequencing was axillary lymph node tissue. In DNA form, the CDR3 reads TGTGCCAGCAGCTTAGGGACAGTTAACGGGGAGCTGTTTTTT. It specifies CASSLGTVNGELFF.